This T cell receptor (beta chain) originates from a study of post-analysis software for immune sequencing data. Study-level findings and limits: There was significantly lower normalized Chao1 diversity in multiple sclerosis patients than in controls. Patients carried roughly 5 TRBV segments more frequently than controls did, and TRBV5-6, TRBV5-1 and TRBV20-1 were among them.

On this clonotype: Antigen: not known.

Incorporated into the TCR beta cDNA libraries were unique molecular identifiers, which served to reduce PCR and sequencing biases. With about 0.95 to 10 million T cells as the source, a few hundred thousand cDNA molecules resulted. MiXCR, run by TCRdb on the PCR reads, gives a single entry per CDR3 protein. The sample has hundreds of thousands of distinct CDR3 sequences; roughly 30% are singletons. This CDR3 is 16 amino acids long. With 3 bases removed from V and 1 base from J, the gap between germline ends came to 13 bases. Germline V gives CDR1 MDHEN, CDR2 SYDVKM. The chain combines TRBV28 with TRBJ1-5; a weak D match, TRBD1 (6 bases). This receptor was identified in a girl between 5 and 17 years old with multiple sclerosis. The sample consisted of blood. The CDR3: CASSFGGQGSNQPQHF. The CDR3 coding sequence is TGTGCCAGCAGTTTCGGGGGCCAAGGCAGCAATCAGCCCCAGCATTTT.